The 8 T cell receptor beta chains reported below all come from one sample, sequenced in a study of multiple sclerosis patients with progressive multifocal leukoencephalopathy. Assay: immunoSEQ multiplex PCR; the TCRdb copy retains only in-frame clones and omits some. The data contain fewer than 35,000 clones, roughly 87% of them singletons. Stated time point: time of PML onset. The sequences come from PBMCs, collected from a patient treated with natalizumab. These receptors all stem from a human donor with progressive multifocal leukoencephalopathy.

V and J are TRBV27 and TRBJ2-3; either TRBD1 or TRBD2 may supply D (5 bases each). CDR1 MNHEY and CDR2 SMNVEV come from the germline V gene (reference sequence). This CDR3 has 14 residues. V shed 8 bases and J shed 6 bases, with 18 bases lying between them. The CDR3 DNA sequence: TGTGCCAGCGGTGGGGACGGTCGAAGGGATACGCAGTATTTT. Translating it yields CASGGDGRRDTQYF.

CDR3 loop: CASSPVVLAGTDTQYF. CDR3 nucleotides: TGTGCCAGCAGCCCCGTCGTACTGGCCGGCACAGATACGCAGTATTTT. V is TRBV7-2 and J is TRBJ2-3, with no clear D. Trimming pared 5 bases from V and 1 base from J, leaving 16 bases between. CDR1 is SGHTA, CDR2 FQGNSA, per germline. This CDR3 contains 16 residues.

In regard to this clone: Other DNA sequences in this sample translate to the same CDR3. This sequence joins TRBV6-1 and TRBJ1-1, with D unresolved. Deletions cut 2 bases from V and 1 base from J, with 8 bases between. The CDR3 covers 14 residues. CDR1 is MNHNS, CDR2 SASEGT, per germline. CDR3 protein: CASSELGGNTEAFF. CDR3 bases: TGTGCCAGCAGTGAATTGGGAGGGAACACTGAAGCTTTCTTT.

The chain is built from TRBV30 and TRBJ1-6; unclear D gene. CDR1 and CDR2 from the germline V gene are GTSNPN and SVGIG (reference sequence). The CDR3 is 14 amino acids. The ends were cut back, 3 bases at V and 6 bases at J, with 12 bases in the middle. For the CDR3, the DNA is TGTGCCTGGAGAGCTAAGCCACCTAATTCACCCCTCCACTTT. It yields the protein CAWRAKPPNSPLHF.

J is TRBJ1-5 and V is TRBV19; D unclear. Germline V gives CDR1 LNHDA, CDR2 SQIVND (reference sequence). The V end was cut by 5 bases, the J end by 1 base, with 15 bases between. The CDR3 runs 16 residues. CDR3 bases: TGTGCCAGTAGTTCCCGATCTAGCGGGAGCAATCAGCCCCAGCATTTT. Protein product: CASSSRSSGSNQPQHF.

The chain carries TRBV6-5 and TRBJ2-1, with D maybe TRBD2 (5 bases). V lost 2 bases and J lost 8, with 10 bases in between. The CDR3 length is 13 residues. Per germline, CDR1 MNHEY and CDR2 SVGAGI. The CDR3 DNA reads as TGTGCCAGCAGTTACACTAGAGCCCATGAGCAGTTCTTC. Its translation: CASSYTRAHEQFF.

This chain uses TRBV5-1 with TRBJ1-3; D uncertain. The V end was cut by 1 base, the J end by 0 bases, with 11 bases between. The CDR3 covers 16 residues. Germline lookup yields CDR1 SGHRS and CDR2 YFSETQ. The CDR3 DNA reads TGCGCCAGCAGCTTGACTGGCTCCGACTCTGGAAACACCATATATTTT. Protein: CASSLTGSDSGNTIYF.

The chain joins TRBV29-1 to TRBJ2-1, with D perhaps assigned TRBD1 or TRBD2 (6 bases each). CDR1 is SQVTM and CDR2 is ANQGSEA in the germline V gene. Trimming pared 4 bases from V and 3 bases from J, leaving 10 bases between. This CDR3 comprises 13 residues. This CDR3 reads CSVGGALYNEQFF. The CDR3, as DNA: TGCAGCGTTGGGGGGGCGCTCTACAATGAGCAGTTCTTC.